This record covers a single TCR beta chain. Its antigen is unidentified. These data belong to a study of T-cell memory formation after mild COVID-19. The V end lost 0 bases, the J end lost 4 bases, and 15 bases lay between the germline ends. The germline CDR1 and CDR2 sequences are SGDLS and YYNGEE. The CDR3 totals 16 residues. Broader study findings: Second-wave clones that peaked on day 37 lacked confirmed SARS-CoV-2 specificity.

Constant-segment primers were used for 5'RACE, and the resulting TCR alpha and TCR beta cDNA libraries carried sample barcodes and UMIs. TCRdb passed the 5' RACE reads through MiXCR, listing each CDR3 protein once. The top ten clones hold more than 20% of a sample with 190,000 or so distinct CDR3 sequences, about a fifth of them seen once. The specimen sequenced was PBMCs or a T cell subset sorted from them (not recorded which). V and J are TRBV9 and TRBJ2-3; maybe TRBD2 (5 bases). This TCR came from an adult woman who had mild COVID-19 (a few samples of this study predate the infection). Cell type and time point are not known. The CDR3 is CASSVDAFARADTQYF. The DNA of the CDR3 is TGTGCCAGCAGCGTAGACGCTTTTGCGAGGGCAGATACGCAGTATTTT.